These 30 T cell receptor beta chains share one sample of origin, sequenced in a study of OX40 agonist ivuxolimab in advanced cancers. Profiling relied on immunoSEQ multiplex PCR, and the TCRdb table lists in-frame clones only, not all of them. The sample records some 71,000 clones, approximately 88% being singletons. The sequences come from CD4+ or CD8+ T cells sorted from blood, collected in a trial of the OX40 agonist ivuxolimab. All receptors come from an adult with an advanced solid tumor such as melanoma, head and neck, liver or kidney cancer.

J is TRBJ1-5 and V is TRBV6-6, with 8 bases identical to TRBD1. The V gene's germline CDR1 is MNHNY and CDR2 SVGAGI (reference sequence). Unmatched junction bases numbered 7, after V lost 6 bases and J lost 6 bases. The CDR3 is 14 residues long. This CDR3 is CASRPGQGSQPQHF. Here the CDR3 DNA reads TGTGCCAGCAGACCCGGACAGGGCTCTCAGCCCCAGCATTTT.

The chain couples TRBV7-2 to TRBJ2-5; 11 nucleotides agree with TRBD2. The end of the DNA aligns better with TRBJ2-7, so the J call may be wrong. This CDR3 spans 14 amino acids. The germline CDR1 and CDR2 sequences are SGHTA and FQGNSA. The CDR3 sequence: CASTTTSGSYEQYF. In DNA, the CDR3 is TGTGCCAGCACCACTACTAGCGGGAGCTACGAGCAGTACTTC.

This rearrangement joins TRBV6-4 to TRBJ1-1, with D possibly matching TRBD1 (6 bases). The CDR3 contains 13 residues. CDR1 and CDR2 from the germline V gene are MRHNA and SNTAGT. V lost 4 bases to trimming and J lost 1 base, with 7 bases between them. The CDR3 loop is CASSVDRNTEAFF. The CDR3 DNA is TGTGCCAGCAGTGTGGACAGGAACACTGAAGCTTTCTTT.

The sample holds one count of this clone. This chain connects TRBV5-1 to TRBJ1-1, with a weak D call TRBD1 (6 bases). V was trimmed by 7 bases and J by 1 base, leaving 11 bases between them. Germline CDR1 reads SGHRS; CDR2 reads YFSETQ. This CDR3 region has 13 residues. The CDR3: CASVGGANTEAFF. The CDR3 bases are TGCGCCAGCGTCGGGGGCGCGAACACTGAAGCTTTCTTT.

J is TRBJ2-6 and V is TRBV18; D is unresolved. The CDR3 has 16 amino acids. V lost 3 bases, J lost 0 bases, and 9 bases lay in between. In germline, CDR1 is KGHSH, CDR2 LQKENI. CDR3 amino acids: CASSPDGYSGANVLTF. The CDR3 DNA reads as TGTGCCAGCTCACCGGACGGTTACTCTGGGGCCAACGTCCTGACTTTC.

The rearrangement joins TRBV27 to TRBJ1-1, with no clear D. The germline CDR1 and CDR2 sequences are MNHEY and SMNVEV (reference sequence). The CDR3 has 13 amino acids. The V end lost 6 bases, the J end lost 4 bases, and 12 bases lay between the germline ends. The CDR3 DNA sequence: TGTGCCAGCAGAGTAGGAGGGATCACTGAAGCTTTCTTT. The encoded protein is CASRVGGITEAFF.

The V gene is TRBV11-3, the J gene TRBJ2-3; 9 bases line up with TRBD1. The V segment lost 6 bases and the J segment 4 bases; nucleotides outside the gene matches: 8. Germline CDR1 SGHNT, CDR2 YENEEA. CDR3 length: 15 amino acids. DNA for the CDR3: TGTGCCAGCAGTCCCCGGACAGGGGCCGCAGATACGCAGTATTTT. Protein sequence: CASSPRTGAADTQYF. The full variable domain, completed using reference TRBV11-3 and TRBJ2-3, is EAGVVQSPRYKIIEKKQPVAFWCNPISGHNTLYWYLQNLGQGPELLIRYENEEAVDDSQLPKDRFSAERLKGVDSTLKIQPAELGDSAVYLCASSPRTGAADTQYFGPGTRLTVL.

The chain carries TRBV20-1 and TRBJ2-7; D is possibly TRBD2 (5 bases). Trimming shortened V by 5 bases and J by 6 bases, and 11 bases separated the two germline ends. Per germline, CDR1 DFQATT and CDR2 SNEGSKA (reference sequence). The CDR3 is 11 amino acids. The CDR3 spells CSASPSIEQYF. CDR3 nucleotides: TGCAGTGCTTCTCCTAGCATCGAGCAGTACTTC.

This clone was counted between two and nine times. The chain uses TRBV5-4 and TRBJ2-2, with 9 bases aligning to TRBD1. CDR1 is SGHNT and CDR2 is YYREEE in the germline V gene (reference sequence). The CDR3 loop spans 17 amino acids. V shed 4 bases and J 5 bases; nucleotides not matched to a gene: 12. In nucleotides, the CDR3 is TGTGCCAGCAGCCCGGGACAGGGTCAAGTCCGGACCGGGGAGCTGTTTTTT. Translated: CASSPGQGQVRTGELFF. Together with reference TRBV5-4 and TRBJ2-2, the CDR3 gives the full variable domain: ETGVTQSPTHLIKTRGQQVTLRCSSQSGHNTVSWYQQALGQGPQFIFQYYREEENGRGNFPPRFSGLQFPNYSSELNVNALELDDSALYLCASSPGQGQVRTGELFFGEGSRLTVL.

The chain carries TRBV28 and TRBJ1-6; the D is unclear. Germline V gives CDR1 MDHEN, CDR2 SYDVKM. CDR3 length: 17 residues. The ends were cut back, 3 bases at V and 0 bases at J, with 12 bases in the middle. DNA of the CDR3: TGTGCCAGCAGTTTTTTCCAGCTGAGCTCCTATAATTCACCCCTCCACTTT. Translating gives CASSFFQLSSYNSPLHF.

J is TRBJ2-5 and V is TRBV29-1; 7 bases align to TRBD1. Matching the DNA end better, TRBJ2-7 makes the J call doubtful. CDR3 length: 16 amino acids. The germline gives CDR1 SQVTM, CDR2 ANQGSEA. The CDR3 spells CSVGYGTAISSYEQYF. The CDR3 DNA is TGCAGCGTTGGCTACGGGACAGCAATTTCCTCCTACGAGCAGTACTTC.

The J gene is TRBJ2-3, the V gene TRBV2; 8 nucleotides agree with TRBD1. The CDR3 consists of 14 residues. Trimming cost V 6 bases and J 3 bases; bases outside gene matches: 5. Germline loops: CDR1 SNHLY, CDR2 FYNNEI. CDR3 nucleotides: TGTGCCAGCAGGGACGGGACAGGTACAGATACGCAGTATTTT. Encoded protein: CASRDGTGTDTQYF. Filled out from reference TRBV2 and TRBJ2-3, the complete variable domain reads EPEVTQTPSHQVTQMGQEVILRCVPISNHLYFYWYRQILGQKVEFLVSFYNNEISEKSEIFDDQFSVERPDGSNFTLKIRSTKLEDSAMYFCASRDGTGTDTQYFGPGTRLTVL.

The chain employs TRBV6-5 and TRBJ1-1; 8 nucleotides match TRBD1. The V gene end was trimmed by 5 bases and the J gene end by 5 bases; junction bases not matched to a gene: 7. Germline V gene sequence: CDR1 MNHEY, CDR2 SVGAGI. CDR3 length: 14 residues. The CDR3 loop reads CASSRTGSDTEAFF. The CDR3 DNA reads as TGTGCCAGCAGTCGGACAGGGTCCGATACTGAAGCTTTCTTT.

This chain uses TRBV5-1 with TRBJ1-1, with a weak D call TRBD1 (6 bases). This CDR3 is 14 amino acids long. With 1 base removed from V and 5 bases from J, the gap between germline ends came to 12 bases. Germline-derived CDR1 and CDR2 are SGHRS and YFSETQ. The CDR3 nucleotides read TGCGCCAGCAGCTTGACAGGGTCGGGGACTGAAGCTTTCTTT. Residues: CASSLTGSGTEAFF.

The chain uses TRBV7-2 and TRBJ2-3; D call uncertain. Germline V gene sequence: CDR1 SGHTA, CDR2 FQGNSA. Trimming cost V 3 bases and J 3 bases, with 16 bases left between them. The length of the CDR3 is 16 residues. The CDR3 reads CASSFARLDLTDTQYF. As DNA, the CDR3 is TGTGCCAGCAGCTTCGCCCGCTTAGACCTTACAGATACGCAGTATTTT.

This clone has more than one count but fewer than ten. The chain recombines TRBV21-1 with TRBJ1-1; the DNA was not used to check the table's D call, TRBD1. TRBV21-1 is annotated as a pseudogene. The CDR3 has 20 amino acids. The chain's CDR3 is CASSLHRGTGCEFENTEAFF. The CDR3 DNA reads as TGTGCCAGCAGTCTCCATCGGGGGACAGGGTGTGAATTTGAGAACACTGAAGCTTTCTTT.

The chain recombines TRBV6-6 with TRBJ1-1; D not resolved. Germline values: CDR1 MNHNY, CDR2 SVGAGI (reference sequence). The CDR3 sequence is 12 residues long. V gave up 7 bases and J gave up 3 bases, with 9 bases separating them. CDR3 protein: CASTRQDTEAFF. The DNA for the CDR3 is TGTGCCAGCACCCGCCAGGACACTGAAGCTTTCTTT.

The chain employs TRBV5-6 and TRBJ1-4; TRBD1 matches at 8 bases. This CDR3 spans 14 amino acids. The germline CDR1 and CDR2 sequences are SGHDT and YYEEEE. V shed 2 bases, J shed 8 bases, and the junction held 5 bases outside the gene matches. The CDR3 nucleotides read TGTGCCAGCAGCTTCGACAGGGGATGGGAAAAACTGTTTTTT. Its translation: CASSFDRGWEKLFF.

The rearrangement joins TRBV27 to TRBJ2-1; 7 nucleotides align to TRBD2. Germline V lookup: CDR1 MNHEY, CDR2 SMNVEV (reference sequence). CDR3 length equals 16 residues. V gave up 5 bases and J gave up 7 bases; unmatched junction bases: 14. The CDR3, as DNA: TGTGCCAGCAGTCCCCCCCGCGGCGCGGGGGTGAATGAGCAGTTCTTC. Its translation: CASSPPRGAGVNEQFF.

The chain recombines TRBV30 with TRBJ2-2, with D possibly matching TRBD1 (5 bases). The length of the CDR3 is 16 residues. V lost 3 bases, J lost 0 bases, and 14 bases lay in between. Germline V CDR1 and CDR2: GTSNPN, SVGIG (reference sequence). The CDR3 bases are TGTGCCTGGAGCCCATGGGGCAGAGCGAACACCGGGGAGCTGTTTTTT. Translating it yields CAWSPWGRANTGELFF.

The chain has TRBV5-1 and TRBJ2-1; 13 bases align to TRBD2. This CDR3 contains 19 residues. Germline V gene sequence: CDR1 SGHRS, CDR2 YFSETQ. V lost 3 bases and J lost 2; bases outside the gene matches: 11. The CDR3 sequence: CASSSRTSGSRGAYNEQFF. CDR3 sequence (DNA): TGCGCCAGCAGCTCGAGGACTAGCGGGAGCAGGGGGGCCTACAATGAGCAGTTCTTC.

The CDR3 DNA follows: TGTGCCAGCTCACCACATTCTGGAGGGGCCAACTATGGCTACACCTTC. As protein: CASSPHSGGANYGYTF. The rearrangement links TRBV18 to TRBJ1-2; possible D gene TRBD1, 5 bases. V was cut by 1 base and J by 2 bases, with 14 bases left in between. The CDR3 has 16 residues. The germline CDR1 and CDR2 sequences are KGHSH and LQKENI.

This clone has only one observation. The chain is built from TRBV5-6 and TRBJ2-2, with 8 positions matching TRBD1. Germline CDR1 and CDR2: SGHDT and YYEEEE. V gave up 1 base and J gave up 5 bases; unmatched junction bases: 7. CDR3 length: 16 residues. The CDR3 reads CASSLTGGRFTGELFF. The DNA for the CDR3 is TGTGCCAGCAGCTTGACAGGGGGGCGGTTTACCGGGGAGCTGTTTTTT.

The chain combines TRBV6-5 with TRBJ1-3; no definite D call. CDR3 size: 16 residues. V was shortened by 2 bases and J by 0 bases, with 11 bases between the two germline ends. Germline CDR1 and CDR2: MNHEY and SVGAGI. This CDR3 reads CASSYKEPLSGNTIYF. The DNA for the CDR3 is TGTGCCAGCAGTTACAAGGAGCCCCTCTCTGGAAACACCATATATTTT.

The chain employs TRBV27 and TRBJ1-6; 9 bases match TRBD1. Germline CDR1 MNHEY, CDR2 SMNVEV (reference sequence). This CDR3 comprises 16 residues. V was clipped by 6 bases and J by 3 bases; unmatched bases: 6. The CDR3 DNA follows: TGTGCCAGCAGACTCACAGGGGGCAGCTATAATTCACCCCTCCACTTT. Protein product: CASRLTGGSYNSPLHF.

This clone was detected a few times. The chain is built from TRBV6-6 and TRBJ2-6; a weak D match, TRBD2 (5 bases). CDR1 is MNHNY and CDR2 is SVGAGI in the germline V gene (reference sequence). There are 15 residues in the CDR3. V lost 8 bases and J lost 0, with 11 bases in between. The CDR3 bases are TGTGCCAGCGGAGACTACAGCTCTGGGGCCAACGTCCTGACTTTC. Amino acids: CASGDYSSGANVLTF.

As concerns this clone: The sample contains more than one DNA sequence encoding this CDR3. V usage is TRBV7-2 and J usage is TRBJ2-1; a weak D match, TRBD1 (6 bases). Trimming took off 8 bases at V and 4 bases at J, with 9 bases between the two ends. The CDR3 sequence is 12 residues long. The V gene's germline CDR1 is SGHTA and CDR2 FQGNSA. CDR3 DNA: TGTGCCAGCTCAGGACAGTACAATGAGCAGTTCTTC. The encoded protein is CASSGQYNEQFF. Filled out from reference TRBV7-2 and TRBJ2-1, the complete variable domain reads GAGVSQSPSNKVTEKGKDVELRCDPISGHTALYWYRQSLGQGLEFLIYFQGNSAPDKSGLPSDRFSAERTGGSVSTLTIQRTQQEDSAVYLCASSGQYNEQFFGPGTRLTVL.

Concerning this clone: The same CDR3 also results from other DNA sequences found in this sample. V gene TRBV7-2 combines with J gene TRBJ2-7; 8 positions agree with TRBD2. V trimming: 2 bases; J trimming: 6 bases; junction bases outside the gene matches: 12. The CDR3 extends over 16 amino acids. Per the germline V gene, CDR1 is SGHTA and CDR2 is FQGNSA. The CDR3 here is CASSLLGLGAGGEQYF. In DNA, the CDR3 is TGTGCCAGCAGCTTATTAGGTCTAGGGGCGGGGGGCGAGCAGTACTTC.

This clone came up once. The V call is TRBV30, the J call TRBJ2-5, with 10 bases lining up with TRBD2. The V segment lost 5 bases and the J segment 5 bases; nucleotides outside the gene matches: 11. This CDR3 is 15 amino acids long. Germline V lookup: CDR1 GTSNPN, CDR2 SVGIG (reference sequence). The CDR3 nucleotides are TGTGCCTGGGCTCCGGCTAGCGGGGGTTTGGAGACCCAGTACTTC. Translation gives CAWAPASGGLETQYF.

The CDR3 nucleotides read TGTGCCAGCAGTTCCCCCGGGACAGGGGGCGGGAACACCATATATTTT. Its translation: CASSSPGTGGGNTIYF. The gene calls are TRBV6-5 and TRBJ1-3; 12 bases are shared with TRBD1. This CDR3 spans 16 amino acids. Germline CDR1 is MNHEY and CDR2 is SVGAGI. V trimming: 4 bases; J trimming: 7 bases; junction bases outside the gene matches: 8.